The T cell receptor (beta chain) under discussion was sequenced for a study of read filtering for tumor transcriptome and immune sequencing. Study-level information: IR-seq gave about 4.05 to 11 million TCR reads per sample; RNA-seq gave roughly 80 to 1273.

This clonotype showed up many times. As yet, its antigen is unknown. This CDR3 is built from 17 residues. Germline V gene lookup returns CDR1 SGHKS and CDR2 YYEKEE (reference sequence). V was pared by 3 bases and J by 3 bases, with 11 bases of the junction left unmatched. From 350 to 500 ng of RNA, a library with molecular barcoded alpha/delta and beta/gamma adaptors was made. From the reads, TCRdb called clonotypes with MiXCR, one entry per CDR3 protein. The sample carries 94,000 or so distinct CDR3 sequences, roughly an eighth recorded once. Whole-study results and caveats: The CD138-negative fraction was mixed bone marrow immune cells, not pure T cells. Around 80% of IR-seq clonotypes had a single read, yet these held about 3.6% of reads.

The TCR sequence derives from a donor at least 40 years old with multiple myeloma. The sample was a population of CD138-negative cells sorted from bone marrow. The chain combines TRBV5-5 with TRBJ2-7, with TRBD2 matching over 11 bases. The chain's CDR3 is CASSSSLIAGGIYEQYF. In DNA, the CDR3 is TGTGCCAGCAGCTCGAGTCTGATAGCGGGAGGGATCTACGAGCAGTACTTC.